This TCR beta chain was sequenced for a study of cytotoxic CD8 clonotypes in ibrutinib-treated CLL. Study information: Partial responses numbered approximately 24 and complete responses 2; after a median around 70 months, about 15 stayed remitted and roughly twelve progressed. Patients gave response samples after a median about eleven months of treatment, range 6 to 36.

Profiling relied on immunoSEQ multiplex PCR, and the TCRdb table lists in-frame clones only, not all of them. The data show more than 50,000 clones, 45% to 60% seen once. Concerning this clone: The antigen remains undetermined.

With 0 bases removed from V and 5 bases from J, the gap between germline ends came to 10 bases. Per the germline V gene, CDR1 is MNHNY and CDR2 is SVGAGI (reference sequence). The CDR3 covers 14 residues. Study-wide points: Rare overall, public clonotypes shrank or held steady under therapy. Clonality correlated strongly with circulating CD8+ T cells and exceeded age-matched healthy donors at baseline.

The chain recombines TRBV6-6 with TRBJ2-5, with D possibly matching TRBD2 (5 bases). This TCR was sampled from a human donor with chronic lymphocytic leukemia. The sequences come from PBMCs, collected after 12 months of ibrutinib treatment. The CDR3 sequence: CASSYSNGVETQYF. In nucleotides, the CDR3 is TGTGCCAGCAGTTACTCGAACGGGGTGGAGACCCAGTACTTC.